This T cell receptor beta chain was identified during a study of cytotoxic CD8 clonotypes in ibrutinib-treated CLL. CDR3 length: 14 residues. Germline-derived CDR1 and CDR2 are SSHAT and FNYEAQ (reference sequence). In its sample, this clone was seen a few times. The junction departs from germline at one end; a sequencing error may be responsible. The repertoire was sequenced with immunoSEQ multiplex PCR; TCRdb's copy has only in-frame clones and lacks some. The table records some 150,000 clones, approximately 80% of them present only once. The rearrangement joins TRBV7-7 to TRBJ2-5; D not resolved. The clonotype originates from a human donor with chronic lymphocytic leukemia. The material was PBMCs, obtained after 12 months of ibrutinib treatment. CDR3 sequence reads: CASSPTVHQETQYF. In nucleotides, the CDR3 is TGTGCTAGCAGCCCCACAGTACACCAAGAGACCCAGTACTTC.